This T cell receptor beta chain is from a study of blood T cell repertoires in COVID-19. Sequenced by immunoSEQ multiplex PCR; TCRdb stores in-frame clones only, minus some. The data hold about 210,000 clones, with about 88% observed a single time. The CDR3 contains 16 residues. From germline, CDR1 is SEHNR and CDR2 FQNEAQ (reference sequence). V lost 1 base and J 4 bases, leaving 16 bases between the germline ends. Sequenced sample: peripheral blood. The chain is built from TRBV7-9 and TRBJ1-2, with D perhaps TRBD1 (5 bases). The sequence was obtained from a man between 35 and 55 years old with acute or convalescent COVID-19. In nucleotides, the CDR3 is TGTGCCAGCAGCTTAGAAACGGGGGTGAGGGCCTATGGCTACACCTTC. It specifies CASSLETGVRAYGYTF.